The following is a TCR beta chain sequence with its context. Its antigen target is currently unknown. The junction and the germline gene differ at one end; a read error may be behind it. The CDR3 contains 16 residues, cysteine and phenylalanine counted. The read is trimmed to its CDR3 DNA, 48 bases read in frame from base 1. CDR1 SGHTA and CDR2 FQGNSA are derived from the germline V gene. Profiling of TCR beta VDJ combinations and CDR3 sequences used genomic DNA as the template. TCR repertoire sequencing was run on an Illumina HiSeq 2000. In the source study's methods: Repertoire assessment relied on Simpson's diversity index, CDR3 size and DJ length profiles, and TRBV/TRBJ rearrangement plots. The most abundant DNA sequence in the deep sequencing data was defined as the immunodominant clone. CDR3 amino acid sequences were screened for sharing across subjects and compared with published repertoires and the VDJdb database. TCRdb reworked the public reads: Q25 trimming with fastp, MiXCR clone assembly, productive beta chains retained. Every distinct CDR3 protein forms one entry, paired with its most common genes and DNA. In this record, the V and J calls reflect TCRdb's handling and not the investigators' own analysis. The sample table contains 150,000 to 200,000 distinct CDR3 sequences; only one count was recorded for less than 60% of them. Clones ranked in the top ten supply under 1.2% of the sample.

Expansion of CD8+CD57+ cells had been shown by flow cytometry in the patients chosen for sequencing. Severe acquired aplastic anemia was diagnosed in all patients according to International Study of Aplastic Anemia and Agranulocytosis and Camitta criteria. No patient had received any therapy when blood was sampled. In the study, sorted CD4+ and CD8+ blood T cells from patients with severe aplastic anemia and from healthy subjects underwent deep sequencing of TCR repertoires. Patients were enrolled in the USA under clinicaltrials.gov protocols 00001620, 01623167, 00001397, 00071045, 00081523 and 00961064. Ficoll-Paque density gradient centrifugation was used to isolate peripheral blood mononuclear cells. Before DNA extraction, CD4+ and CD8+ T cells were sorted by FACS or by magnetic beads. This entry belongs to a study of CD8+CD57+ T cells in acquired aplastic anemia (dated by TCRdb to the late 2010s). Regarding the study in general: Extracted DNA from sorted CD4+ and CD8+ cells averaged about 2.9 ug, ranging from about 0.2 to 30 ug. A CD8+CD57+ expansion meant a frequency higher than the mean frequency seen in healthy subjects. Paper-wide results and their limitations: Roughly 30 CD8+ CDR3 sequences were found to be shared between patients and controls, but these sequences appeared to be highly expressed in patients and within the immunodominant clones of the patients. Between patients and healthy controls, no significant difference in CD8+ Simpson's diversity was found (P=0.060).

The material sequenced was sorted CD4+, CD8+, or CD8+CD57+ T cells (not recorded which) from PBMCs. This chain is built from TRBV7-2 and TRBJ2-1, and 7 junction bases match TRBD2. This TCR came from a human donor with aplastic anemia. The bases read TGCGCCAGCAGCTTAGCAGCGGGGACTACGAACAATGAGCAGTTCTTC. It translates as CASSLAAGTTNNEQFF.